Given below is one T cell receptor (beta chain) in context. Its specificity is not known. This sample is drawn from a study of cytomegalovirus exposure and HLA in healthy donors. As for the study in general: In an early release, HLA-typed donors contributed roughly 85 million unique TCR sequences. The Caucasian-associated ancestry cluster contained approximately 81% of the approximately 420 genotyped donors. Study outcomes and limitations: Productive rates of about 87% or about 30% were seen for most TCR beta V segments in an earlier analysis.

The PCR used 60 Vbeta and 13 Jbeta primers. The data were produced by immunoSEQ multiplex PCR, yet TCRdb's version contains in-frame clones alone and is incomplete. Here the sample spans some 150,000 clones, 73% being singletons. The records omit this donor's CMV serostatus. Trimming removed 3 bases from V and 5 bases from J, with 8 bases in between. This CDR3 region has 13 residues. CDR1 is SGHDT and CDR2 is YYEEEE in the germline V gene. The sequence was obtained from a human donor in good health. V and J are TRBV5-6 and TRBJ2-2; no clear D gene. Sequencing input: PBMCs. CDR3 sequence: CASSWQLTGELFF. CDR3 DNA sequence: TGTGCCAGCAGCTGGCAGTTGACCGGGGAGCTGTTTTTT.